This T cell receptor beta chain was sequenced for a study of neoadjuvant anti-PD-1 for oral cavity cancer. The CDR3 is 13 amino acids. Trimming took 3 bases from V and 5 from J, leaving 8 bases between them. Germline-derived CDR1 and CDR2 are SGHTA and FQGNSA. Six replicates per PBMC sample, mostly from approximately 0.45 ug of genomic DNA. Using immunoSEQ multiplex PCR, the repertoire was profiled, and TCRdb retains in-frame clones only, with some absent. Of 30,000 to 40,000 clones listed, just under 90% are singletons. The sequencing here drew on PBMCs, taken before nivolumab (anti-PD-1) treatment. The chain carries TRBV7-2 and TRBJ1-5, with D possibly TRBD1 on 5 matching bases. The TCR was taken from a person aged 35-79 years with oral cavity squamous cell carcinoma. CDR3 nucleotide sequence: TGTGCCAGCAGCTTTGGGACGGATCAGCCCCAGCATTTT. Protein sequence: CASSFGTDQPQHF.